This entry concerns a single T cell receptor (beta chain). The antigen is unknown. TCRdb's copy holds only in-frame clones and misses some; the assay was immunoSEQ multiplex PCR. The data contain a few thousand clones, around three quarters of them seen just once; the ten biggest clones take up roughly 17%. Cyclophosphamide on days +3 and +4 followed busulfan-fludarabine conditioning and a marrow graft. The data are from a study of T cells after posttransplantation cyclophosphamide. The study, taken as a whole, reports: Blood and skin or GI T cell repertoires showed limited TRB overlap. Later post-transplant blood repertoires were often dominated by donor CD8+ memory clones. TRB clonality was highly associated with recipient CMV seropositivity and reactivation.

The V gene's germline CDR1 is MDHEN and CDR2 SYDVKM. With V trimmed by 7 bases and J by 7 bases, 17 bases remained unmatched. The CDR3 sequence is 17 residues long. The sample was PBMCs, taken 362 days after allogeneic stem cell transplant with posttransplant cyclophosphamide. The sequence came from a male patient in his sixties or seventies who received an allogeneic stem cell transplant from an unrelated donor, was CMV-positive, and had acute GVHD only. Some of these T cells may belong to the graft donor. The chain has TRBV28 and TRBJ2-1; 9 positions agree with TRBD1. The CDR3 DNA sequence: TGTGCCAGCACCCCCCTCGGGGGACAGGGTCTTTCAAATGAGCAGTTCTTC. It specifies CASTPLGGQGLSNEQFF.